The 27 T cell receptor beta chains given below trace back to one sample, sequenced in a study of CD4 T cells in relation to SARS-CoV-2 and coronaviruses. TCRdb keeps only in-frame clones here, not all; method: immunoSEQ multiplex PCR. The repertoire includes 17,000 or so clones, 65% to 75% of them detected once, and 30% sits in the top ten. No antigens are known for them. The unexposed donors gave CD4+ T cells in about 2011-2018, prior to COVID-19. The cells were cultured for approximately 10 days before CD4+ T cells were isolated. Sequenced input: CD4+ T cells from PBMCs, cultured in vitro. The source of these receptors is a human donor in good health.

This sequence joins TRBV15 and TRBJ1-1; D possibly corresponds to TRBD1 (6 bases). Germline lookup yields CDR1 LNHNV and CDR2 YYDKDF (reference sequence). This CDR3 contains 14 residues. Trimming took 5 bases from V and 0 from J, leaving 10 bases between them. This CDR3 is CATSVDRLNTEAFF. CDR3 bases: TGTGCCACCAGCGTTGACAGGTTGAACACTGAAGCTTTCTTT.

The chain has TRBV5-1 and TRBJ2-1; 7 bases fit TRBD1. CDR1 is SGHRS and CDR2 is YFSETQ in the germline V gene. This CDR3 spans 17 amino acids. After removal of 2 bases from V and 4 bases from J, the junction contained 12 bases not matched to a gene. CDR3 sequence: CASSFMGVQGVYNEQFF. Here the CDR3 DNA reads TGCGCCAGCAGCTTTATGGGAGTTCAGGGGGTTTACAATGAGCAGTTCTTC.

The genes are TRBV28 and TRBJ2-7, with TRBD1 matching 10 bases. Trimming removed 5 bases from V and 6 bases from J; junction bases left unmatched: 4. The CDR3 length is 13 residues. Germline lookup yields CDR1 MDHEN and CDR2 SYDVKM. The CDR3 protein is CASSTGQGTEQYF. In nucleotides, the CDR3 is TGTGCCAGCAGTACGGGACAGGGGACCGAGCAGTACTTC.

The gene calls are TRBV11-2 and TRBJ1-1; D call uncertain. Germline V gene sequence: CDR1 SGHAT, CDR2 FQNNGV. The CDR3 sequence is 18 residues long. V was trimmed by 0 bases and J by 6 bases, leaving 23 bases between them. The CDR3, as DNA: TGTGCCAGCAGCTTAGATCAGTGGAGGTCGACTGTTCGCGCTGAAGCTTTCTTT. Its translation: CASSLDQWRSTVRAEAFF.

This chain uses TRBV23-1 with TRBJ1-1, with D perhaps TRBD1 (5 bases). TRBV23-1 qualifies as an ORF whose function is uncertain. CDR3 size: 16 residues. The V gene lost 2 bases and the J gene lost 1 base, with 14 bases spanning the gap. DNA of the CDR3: TGCGCCAGCAGTCAACCCCAGGCCCAGGGGAACACTGAAGCTTTCTTT. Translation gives CASSQPQAQGNTEAFF.

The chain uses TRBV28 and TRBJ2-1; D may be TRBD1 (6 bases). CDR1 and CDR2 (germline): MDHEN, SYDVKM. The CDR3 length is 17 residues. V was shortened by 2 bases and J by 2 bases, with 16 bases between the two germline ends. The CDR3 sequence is CASSLLAGTPTYNEQFF. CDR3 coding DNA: TGTGCCAGCAGTTTACTGGCTGGGACACCAACCTACAATGAGCAGTTCTTC.

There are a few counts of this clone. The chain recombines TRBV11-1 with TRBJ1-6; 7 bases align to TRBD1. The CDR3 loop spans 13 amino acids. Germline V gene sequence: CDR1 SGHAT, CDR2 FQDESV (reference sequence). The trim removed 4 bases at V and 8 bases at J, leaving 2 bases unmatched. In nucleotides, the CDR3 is TGTGCCAGCAGCTCCACAGGGGATTCACCCCTCCACTTT. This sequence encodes CASSSTGDSPLHF.

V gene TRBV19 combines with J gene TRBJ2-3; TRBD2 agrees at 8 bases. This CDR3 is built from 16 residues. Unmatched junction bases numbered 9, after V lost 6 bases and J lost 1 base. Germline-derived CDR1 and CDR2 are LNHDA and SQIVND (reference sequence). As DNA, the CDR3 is TGTGCCAGTAGCCCCGGCGAACTAGCGGGCACAGATACGCAGTATTTT. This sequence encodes CASSPGELAGTDTQYF.

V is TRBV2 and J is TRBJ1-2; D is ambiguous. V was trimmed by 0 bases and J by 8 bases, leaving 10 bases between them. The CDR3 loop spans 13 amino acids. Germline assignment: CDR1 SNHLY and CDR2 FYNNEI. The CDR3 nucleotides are TGTGCCAGCAGTGAAGCGGGCAGTGGAGGCTACACCTTC. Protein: CASSEAGSGGYTF.

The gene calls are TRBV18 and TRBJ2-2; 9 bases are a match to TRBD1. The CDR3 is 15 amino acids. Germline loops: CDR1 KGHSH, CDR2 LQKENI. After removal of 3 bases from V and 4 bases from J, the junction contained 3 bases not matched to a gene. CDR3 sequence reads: CASSPTGGITGELFF. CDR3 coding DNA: TGTGCCAGCTCACCTACAGGGGGCATCACCGGGGAGCTGTTTTTT. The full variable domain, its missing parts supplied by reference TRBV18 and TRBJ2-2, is NAGVMQNPRHLVRRRGQEARLRCSPMKGHSHVYWYRQLPEEGLKFMVYLQKENIIDESGMPKERFSAEFPKEGPSILRIQQVVRGDSAAYFCASSPTGGITGELFFGEGSRLTVL.

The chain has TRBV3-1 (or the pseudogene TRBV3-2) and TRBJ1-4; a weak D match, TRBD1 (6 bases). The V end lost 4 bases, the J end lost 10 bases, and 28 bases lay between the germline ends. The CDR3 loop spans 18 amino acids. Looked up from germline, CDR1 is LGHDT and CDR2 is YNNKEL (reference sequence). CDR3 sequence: CASSRYQIRDGTFGKLFF. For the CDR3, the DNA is TGTGCCAGCAGCCGCTACCAAATCCGGGACGGGACATTTGGAAAACTGTTTTTT.

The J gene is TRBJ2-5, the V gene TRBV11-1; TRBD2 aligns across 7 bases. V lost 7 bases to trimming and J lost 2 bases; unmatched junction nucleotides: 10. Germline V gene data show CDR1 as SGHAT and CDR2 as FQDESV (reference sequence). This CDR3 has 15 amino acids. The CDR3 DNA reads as TGTGCCAGCATATCCGGAGTCGGGGGGCAAGAGACCCAGTACTTC. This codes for CASISGVGGQETQYF.

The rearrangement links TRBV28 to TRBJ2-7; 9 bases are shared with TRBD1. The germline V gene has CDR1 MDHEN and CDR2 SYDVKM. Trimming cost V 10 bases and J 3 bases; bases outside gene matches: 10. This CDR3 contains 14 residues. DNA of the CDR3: TGTGCCACCCTTCGGAGACAGGGGGACTACGAGCAGTACTTC. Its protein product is CATLRRQGDYEQYF.

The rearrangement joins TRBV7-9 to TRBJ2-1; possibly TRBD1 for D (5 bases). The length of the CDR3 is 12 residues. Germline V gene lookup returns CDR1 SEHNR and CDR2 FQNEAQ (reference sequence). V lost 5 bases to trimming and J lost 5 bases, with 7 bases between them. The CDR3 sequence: CASSDSNNEQFF. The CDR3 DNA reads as TGTGCCAGCAGCGACAGCAACAATGAGCAGTTCTTC.

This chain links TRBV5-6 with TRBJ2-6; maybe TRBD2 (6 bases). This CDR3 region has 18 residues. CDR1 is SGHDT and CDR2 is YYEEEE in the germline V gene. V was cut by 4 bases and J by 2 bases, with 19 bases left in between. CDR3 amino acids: CASSSRDSRWTGANVLTF. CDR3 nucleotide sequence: TGTGCCAGCAGCAGCCGGGACTCCCGATGGACTGGGGCCAACGTCCTGACTTTC.

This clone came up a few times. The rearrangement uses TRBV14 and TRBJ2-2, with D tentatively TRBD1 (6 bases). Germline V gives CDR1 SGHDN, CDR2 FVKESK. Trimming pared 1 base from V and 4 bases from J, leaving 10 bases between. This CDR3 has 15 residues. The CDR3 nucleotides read TGTGCCAGCAGCCAAGGGGGACATCCCACCGGGGAGCTGTTTTTT. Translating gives CASSQGGHPTGELFF.

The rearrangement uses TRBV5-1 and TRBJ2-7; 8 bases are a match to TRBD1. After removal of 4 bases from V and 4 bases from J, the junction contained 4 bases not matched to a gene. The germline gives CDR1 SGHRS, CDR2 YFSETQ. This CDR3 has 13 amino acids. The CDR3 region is CASSAGQGYEQYF. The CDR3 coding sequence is TGCGCCAGCAGCGCCGGACAGGGATACGAGCAGTACTTC.

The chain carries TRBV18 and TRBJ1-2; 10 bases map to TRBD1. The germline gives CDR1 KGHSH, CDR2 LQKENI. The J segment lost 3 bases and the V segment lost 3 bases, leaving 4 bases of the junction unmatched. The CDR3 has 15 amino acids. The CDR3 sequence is CASSPGDRGDYGYTF. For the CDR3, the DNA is TGTGCCAGCTCACCTGGGGACAGGGGCGACTATGGCTACACCTTC.

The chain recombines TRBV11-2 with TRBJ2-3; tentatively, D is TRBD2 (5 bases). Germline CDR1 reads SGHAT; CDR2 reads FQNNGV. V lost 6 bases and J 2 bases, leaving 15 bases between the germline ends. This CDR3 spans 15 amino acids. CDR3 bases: TGTGCCAGCAGAACGATACGGGGAAACACAGATACGCAGTATTTT. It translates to CASRTIRGNTDTQYF.

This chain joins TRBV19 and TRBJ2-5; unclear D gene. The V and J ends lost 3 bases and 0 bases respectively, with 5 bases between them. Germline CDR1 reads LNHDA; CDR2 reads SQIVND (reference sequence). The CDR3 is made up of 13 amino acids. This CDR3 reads CASSIPYQETQYF. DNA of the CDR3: TGTGCCAGTAGTATTCCTTACCAAGAGACCCAGTACTTC. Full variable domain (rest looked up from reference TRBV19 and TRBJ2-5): DGGITQSPKYLFRKEGQNVTLSCEQNLNHDAMYWYRQDPGQGLRLIYYSQIVNDFQKGDIAEGYSVSREKKESFPLTVTSAQKNPTAFYLCASSIPYQETQYFGPGTRLLVL.

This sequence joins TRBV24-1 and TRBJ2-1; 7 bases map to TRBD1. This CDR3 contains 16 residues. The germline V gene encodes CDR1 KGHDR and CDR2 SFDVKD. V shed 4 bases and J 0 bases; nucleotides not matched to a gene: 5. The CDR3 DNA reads TGTGCCACCAGTGACCCACAGGGGAGCTCCTACAATGAGCAGTTCTTC. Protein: CATSDPQGSSYNEQFF.

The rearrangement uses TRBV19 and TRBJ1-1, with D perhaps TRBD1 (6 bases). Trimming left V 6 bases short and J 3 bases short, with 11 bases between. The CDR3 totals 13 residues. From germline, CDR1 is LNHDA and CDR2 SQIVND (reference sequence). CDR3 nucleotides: TGTGCCAGTAGGCTAAGGGGGGACACTGAAGCTTTCTTT. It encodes CASRLRGDTEAFF.

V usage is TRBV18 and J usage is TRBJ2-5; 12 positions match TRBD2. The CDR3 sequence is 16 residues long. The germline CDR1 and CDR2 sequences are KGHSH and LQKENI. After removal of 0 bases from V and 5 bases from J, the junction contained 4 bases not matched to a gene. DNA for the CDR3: TGTGCCAGCTCACCACCGACTAGCGGGAGTGGGGAGACCCAGTACTTC. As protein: CASSPPTSGSGETQYF. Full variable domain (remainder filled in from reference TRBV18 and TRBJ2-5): NAGVMQNPRHLVRRRGQEARLRCSPMKGHSHVYWYRQLPEEGLKFMVYLQKENIIDESGMPKERFSAEFPKEGPSILRIQQVVRGDSAAYFCASSPPTSGSGETQYFGPGTRLLVL.

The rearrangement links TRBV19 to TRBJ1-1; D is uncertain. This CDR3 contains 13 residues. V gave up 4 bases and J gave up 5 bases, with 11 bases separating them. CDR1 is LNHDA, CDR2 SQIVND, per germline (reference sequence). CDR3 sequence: CASSTLSFTEAFF. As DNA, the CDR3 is TGTGCCAGTAGTACTCTAAGCTTTACTGAAGCTTTCTTT.

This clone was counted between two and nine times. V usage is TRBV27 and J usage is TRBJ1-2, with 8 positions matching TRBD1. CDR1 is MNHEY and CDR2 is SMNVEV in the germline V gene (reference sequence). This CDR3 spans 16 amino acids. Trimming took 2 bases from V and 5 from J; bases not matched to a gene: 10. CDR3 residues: CASSLSAGTGRYGYTF. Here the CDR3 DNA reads TGTGCCAGCAGTTTAAGTGCCGGGACAGGTCGTTATGGCTACACCTTC.

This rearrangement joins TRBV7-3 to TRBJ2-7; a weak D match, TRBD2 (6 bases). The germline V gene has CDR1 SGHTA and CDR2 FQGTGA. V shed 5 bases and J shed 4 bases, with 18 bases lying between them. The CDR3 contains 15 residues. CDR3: CASSPGASDGYEQYF. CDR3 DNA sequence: TGTGCCAGCAGCCCCGGGGCTAGCGACGGGTACGAGCAGTACTTC. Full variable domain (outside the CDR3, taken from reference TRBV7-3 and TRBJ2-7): GAGVSQTPSNKVTEKGKYVELRCDPISGHTALYWYRQSLGQGPEFLIYFQGTGAADDSGLPNDRFFAVRPEGSVSTLKIQRTERGDSAVYLCASSPGASDGYEQYFGPGTRLTVT.

In DNA, the CDR3 is TGTGCCACACAGGGAACCTACGAGCAGTACTTC. It translates to CATQGTYEQYF. J is TRBJ2-7 and V is TRBV10-3; tentative D call: TRBD1 (6 bases). Germline V gene sequence: CDR1 ENHRY, CDR2 SYGVKD. V was pared by 10 bases and J by 2 bases, with 9 bases between. The CDR3 sequence is 11 residues long.